This T cell receptor (beta chain) is drawn from a study of T cell changes during pregnancy in multiple sclerosis. A remark on this clone: Germline and junction disagree at one end, which may indicate a read error.

TCRdb's table, derived via immunoSEQ multiplex PCR, lists solely in-frame clones and lacks some. The data hold 40,000 or so clones, with approximately 90% observed a single time. The CDR3 extends over 14 amino acids. Germline lookup yields CDR1 SSHAT and CDR2 FNYEAQ (reference sequence). This receptor was obtained from a female donor in good health, enrolled as a control in a pregnancy study. V and J are TRBV7-7 and TRBJ2-5; the match to TRBD2 covers 7 bases. The specimen comprised CD4+ T cells from peripheral blood mononuclear cells, sampled in the first trimester of pregnancy. Here the CDR3 DNA reads TGTGCTAGCAGCTTAACGGGGGGCCAAGAGACCCAGTACTTC. It specifies CASSLTGGQETQYF.